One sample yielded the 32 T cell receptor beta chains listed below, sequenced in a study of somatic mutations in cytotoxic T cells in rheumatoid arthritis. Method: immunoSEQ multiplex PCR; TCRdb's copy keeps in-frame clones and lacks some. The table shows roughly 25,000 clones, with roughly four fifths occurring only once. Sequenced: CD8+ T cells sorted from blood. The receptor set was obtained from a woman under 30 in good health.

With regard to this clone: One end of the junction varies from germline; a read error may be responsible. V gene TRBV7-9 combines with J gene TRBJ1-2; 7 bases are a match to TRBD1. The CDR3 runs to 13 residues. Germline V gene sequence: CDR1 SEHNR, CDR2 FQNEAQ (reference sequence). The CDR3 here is CASSLGTDYGHTF. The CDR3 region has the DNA TGTGCCAGCAGCTTGGGGACAGACTATGGCCACACCTTC.

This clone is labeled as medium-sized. The CDR3 protein is CASSQDIPTGGGYGYTF. Here the CDR3 DNA reads TGCGCCAGCAGCCAAGACATACCGACAGGGGGCGGCTATGGCTACACCTTC. The chain joins TRBV4-1 to TRBJ1-2, with 10 bases matching TRBD1. V gave up 0 bases and J gave up 4 bases; unmatched junction bases: 8. Germline values: CDR1 MGHRA, CDR2 YSYEKL. The CDR3 has 17 residues.

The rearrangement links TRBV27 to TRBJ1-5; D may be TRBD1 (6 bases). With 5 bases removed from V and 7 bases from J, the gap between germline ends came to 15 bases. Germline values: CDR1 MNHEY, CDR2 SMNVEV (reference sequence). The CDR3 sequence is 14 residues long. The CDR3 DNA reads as TGTGCCAGCAGTCATCACAGGGAGCGACAGCCCCAGCATTTT. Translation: CASSHHRERQPQHF.

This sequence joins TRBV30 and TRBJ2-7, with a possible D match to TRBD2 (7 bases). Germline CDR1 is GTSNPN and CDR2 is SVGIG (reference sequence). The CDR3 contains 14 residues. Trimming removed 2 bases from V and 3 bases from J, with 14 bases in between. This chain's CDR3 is CAWSQRGALYEQYV. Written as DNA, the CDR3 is TGTGCCTGGAGTCAACGGGGGGCGCTCTACGAGCAGTACGTC.

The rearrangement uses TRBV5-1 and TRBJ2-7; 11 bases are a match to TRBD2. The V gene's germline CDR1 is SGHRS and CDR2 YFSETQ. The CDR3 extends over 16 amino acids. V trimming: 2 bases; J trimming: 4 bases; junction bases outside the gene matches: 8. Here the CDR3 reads CASSFSGRAPPYEQYF. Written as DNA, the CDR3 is TGCGCCAGCAGCTTTAGCGGGAGGGCTCCCCCATACGAGCAGTACTTC.

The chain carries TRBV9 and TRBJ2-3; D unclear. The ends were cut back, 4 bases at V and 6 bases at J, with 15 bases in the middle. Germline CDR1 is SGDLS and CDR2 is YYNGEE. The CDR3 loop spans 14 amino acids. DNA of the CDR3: TGTGCCAGCAGCCCCCACCCCCTCCCGGATACGCAGTATTTT. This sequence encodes CASSPHPLPDTQYF.

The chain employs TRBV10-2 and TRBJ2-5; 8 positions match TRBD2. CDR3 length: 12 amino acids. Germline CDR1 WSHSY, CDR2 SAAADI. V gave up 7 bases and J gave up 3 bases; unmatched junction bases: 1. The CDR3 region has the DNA TGCGCCAGCAAGGGACTAGAAGAGACCCAGTACTTC. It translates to CASKGLEETQYF.

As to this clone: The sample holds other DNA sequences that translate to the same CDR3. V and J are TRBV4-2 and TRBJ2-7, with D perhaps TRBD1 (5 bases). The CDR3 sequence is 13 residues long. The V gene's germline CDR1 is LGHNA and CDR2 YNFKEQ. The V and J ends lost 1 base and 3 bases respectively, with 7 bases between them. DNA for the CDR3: TGTGCCAGCAGCCAAGCAGGGCTCTACGAGCAGTACTTC. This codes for CASSQAGLYEQYF.

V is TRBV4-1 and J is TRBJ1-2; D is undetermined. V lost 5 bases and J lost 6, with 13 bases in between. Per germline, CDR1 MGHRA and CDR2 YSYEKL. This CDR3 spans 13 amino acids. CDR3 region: CASSEGFYDGYTF. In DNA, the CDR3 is TGCGCCAGCAGCGAAGGATTCTACGATGGCTACACCTTC.

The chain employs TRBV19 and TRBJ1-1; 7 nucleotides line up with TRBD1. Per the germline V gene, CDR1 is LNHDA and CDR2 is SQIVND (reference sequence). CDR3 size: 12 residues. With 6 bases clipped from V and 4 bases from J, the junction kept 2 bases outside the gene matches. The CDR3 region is CASSTGATEAFF. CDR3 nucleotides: TGTGCCAGTAGCACAGGGGCCACTGAAGCTTTCTTT.

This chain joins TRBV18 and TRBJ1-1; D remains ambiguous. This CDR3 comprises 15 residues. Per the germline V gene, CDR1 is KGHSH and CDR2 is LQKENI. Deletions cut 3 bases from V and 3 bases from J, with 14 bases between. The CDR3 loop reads CASSPPEAAYTEAFF. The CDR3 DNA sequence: TGTGCCAGCTCACCCCCAGAGGCGGCTTACACTGAAGCTTTCTTT.

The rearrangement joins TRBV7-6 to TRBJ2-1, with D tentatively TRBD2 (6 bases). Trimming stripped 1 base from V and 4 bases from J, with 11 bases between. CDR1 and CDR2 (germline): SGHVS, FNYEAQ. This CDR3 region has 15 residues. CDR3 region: CASSLDPGTYNEQFF. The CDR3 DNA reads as TGTGCCAGCAGCTTAGACCCCGGGACTTACAATGAGCAGTTCTTC.

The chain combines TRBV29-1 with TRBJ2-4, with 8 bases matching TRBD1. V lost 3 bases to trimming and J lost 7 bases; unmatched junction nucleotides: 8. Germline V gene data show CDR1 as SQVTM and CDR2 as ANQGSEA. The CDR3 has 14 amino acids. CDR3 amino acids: CSVDGIGTGNIQYF. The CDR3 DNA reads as TGCAGCGTTGATGGCATCGGGACAGGCAACATTCAGTACTTC.

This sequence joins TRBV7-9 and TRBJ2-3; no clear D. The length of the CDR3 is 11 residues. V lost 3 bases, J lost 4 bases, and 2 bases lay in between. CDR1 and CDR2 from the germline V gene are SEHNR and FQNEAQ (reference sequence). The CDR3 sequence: CASSFSDTQYF. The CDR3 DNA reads TGTGCCAGCAGCTTTTCAGATACGCAGTATTTT.

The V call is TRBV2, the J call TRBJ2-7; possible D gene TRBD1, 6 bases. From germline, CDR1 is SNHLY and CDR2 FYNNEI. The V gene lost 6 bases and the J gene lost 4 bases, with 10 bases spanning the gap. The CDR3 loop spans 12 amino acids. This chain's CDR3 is CASRDRPYEQYV. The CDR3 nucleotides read TGTGCCAGCAGGGACAGACCTTACGAGCAGTACGTC.

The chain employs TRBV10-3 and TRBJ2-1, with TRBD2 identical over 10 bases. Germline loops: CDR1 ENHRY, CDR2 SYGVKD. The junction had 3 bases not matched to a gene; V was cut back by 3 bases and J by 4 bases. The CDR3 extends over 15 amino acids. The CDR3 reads CAISDGTSAYNEQFF. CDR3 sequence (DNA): TGTGCCATCAGTGATGGGACTAGCGCTTACAATGAGCAGTTCTTC.

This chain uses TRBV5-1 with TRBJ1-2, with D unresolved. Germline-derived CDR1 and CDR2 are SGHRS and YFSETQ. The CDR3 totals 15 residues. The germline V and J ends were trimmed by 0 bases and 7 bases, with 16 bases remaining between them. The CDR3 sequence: CASSLETGHPLGYTF. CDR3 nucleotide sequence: TGCGCCAGCAGCTTGGAGACGGGCCACCCGCTTGGCTACACCTTC.

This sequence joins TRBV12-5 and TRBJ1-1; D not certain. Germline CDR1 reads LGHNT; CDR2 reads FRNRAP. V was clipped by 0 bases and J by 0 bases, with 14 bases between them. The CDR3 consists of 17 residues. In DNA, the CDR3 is TGTGCTAGTGGTTTGGTAATTCTCAGCACTATGAACACTGAAGCTTTCTTT. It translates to CASGLVILSTMNTEAFF.

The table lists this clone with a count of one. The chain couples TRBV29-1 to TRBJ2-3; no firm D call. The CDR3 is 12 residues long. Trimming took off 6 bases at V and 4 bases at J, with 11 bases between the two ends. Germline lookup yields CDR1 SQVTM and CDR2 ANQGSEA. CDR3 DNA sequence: TGCAGCGTCCCACGGGTTCCAGATACGCAGTATTTT. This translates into CSVPRVPDTQYF.

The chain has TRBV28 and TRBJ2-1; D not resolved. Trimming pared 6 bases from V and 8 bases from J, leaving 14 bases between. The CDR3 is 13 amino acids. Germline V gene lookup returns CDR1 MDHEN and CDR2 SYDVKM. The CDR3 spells CASSPPPSDEQFF. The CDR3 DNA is TGTGCCAGCAGCCCCCCACCCTCGGATGAGCAGTTCTTC.

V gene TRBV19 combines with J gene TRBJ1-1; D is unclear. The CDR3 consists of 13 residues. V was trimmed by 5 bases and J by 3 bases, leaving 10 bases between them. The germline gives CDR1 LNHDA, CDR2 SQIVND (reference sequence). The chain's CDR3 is CASSPQLDTEAFF. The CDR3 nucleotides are TGTGCCAGTAGTCCTCAATTGGACACTGAAGCTTTCTTT.

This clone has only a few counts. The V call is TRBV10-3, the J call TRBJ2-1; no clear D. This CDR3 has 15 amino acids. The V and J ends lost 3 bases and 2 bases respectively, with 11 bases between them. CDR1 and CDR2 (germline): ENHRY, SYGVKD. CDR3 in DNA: TGTGCCATCAGTGATGGTTCACCTACCTACAATGAGCAGTTCTTC. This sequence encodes CAISDGSPTYNEQFF.

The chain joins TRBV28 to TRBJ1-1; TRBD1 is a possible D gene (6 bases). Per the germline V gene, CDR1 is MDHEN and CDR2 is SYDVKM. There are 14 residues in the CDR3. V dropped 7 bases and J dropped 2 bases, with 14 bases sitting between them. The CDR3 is CASKGGWTNTEAFF. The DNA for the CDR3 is TGTGCCAGCAAGGGGGGGTGGACAAACACTGAAGCTTTCTTT. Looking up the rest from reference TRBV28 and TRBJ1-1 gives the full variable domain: DVKVTQSSRYLVKRTGEKVFLECVQDMDHENMFWYRQDPGLGLRLIYFSYDVKMKEKGDIPEGYSVSREKKERFSLILESASTNQTSMYLCASKGGWTNTEAFFGQGTRLTVV.

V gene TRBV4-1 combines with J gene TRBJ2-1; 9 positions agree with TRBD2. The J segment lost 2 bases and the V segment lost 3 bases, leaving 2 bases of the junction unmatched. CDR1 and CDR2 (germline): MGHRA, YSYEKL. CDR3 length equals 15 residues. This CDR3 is CASSQIAGAYNEQFF. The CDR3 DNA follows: TGCGCCAGCAGCCAGATAGCGGGGGCCTACAATGAGCAGTTCTTC.

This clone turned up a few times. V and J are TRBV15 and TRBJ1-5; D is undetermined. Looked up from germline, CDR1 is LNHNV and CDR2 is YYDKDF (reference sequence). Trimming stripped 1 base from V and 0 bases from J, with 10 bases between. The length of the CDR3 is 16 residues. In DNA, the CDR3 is TGTGCCACCAGCAGAGTGGCAGTCTATAGCAATCAGCCCCAGCATTTT. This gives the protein CATSRVAVYSNQPQHF.

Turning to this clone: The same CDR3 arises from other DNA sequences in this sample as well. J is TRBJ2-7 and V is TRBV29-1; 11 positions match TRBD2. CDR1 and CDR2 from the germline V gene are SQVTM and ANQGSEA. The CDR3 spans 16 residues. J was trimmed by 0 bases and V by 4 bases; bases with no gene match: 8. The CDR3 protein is CSVVGFSGRASYEQYF. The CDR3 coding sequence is TGCAGCGTTGTTGGATTTAGCGGGAGGGCCTCCTACGAGCAGTACTTC.

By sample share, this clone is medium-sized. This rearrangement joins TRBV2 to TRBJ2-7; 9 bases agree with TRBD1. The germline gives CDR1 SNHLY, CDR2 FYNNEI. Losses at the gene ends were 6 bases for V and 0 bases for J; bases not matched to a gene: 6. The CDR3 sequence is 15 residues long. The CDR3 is CASREDRGFSYEQYF. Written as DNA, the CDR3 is TGTGCCAGCAGGGAGGACAGGGGATTCTCCTACGAGCAGTACTTC.

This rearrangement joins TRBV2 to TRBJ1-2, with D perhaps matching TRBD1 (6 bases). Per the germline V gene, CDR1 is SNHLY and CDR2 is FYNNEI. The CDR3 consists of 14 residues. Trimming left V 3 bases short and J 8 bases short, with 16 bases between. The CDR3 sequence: CASSDLGGGGGYTF. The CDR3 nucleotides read TGTGCCAGCAGTGACCTCGGGGGCGGTGGGGGCTACACCTTC.

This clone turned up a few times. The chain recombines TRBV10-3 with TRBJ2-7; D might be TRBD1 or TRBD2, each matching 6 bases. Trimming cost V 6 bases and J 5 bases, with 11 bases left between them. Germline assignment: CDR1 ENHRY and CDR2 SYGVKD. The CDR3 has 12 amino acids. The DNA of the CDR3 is TGTGCCATCAGGGACGGGGGCCACGAGCAGTACTTC. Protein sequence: CAIRDGGHEQYF.

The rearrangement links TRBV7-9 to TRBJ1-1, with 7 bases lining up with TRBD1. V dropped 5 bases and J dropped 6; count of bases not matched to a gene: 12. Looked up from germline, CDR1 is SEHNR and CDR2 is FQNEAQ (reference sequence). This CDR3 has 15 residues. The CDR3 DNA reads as TGTGCCAGCAGCGACTCAGGGGGGCGAACTGCTGAAGCTTTCTTT. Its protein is CASSDSGGRTAEAFF.

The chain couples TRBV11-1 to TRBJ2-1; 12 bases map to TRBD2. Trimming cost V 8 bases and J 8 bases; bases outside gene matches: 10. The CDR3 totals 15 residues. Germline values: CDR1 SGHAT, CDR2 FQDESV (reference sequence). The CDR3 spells CASCLAGGSVDEQFF. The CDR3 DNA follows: TGTGCCAGCTGCCTAGCGGGGGGGTCTGTCGATGAGCAGTTCTTC.

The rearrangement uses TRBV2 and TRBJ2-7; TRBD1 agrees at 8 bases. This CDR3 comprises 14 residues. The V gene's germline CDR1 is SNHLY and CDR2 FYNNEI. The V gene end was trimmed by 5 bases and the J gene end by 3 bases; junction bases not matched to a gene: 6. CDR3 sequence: CASSPRDRSYEQYF. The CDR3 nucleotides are TGTGCCAGCAGTCCCCGGGACAGGAGCTACGAGCAGTACTTC.